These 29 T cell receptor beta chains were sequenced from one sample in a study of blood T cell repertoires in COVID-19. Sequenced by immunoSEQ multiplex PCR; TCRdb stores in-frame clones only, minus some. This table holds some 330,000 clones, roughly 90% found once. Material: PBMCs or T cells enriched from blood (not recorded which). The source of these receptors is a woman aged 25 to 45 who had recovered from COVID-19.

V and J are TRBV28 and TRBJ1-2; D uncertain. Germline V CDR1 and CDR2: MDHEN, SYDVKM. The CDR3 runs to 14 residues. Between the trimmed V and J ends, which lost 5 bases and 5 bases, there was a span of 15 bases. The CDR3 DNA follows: TGTGCCAGCAGTCCCGTTAGAAGTCCTTATGGCTACACCTTC. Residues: CASSPVRSPYGYTF.

The CDR3 loop is CASSSQGLAGTDTQYF. CDR3 DNA sequence: TGTGCCAGCAGCTCACAGGGACTAGCGGGCACAGATACGCAGTATTTT. This chain uses TRBV27 with TRBJ2-3; the match to TRBD2 covers 11 bases. V shed 6 bases and J 1 base; nucleotides not matched to a gene: 6. The CDR3 runs to 16 residues. The germline V gene has CDR1 MNHEY and CDR2 SMNVEV (reference sequence).

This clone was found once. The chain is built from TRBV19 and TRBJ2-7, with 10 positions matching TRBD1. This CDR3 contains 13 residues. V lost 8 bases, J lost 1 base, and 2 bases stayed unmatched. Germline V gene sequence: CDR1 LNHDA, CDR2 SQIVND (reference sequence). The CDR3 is CASSGQGSYEQYF. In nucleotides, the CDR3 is TGTGCCAGTTCGGGACAGGGGTCCTACGAGCAGTACTTC.

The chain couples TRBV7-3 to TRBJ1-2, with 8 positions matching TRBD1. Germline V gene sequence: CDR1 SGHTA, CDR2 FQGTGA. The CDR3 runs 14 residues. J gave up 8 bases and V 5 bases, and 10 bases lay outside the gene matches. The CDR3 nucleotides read TGTGCCAGCAGCGATTACCGGGACAGGAGCGGCTACACCTTC. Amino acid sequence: CASSDYRDRSGYTF.

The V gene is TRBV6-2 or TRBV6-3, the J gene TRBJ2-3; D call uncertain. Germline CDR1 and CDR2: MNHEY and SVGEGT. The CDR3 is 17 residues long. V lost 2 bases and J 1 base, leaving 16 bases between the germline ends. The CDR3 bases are TGTGCCAGCAGTTACATACAGCCCAGACCTGGCACAGATACGCAGTATTTT. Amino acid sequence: CASSYIQPRPGTDTQYF.

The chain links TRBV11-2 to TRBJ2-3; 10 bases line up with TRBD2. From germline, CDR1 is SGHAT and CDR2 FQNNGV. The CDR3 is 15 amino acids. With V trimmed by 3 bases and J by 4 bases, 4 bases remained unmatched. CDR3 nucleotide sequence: TGTGCCAGCAGCTTTTCTAGCGGGAGAGCAGATACGCAGTATTTT. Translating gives CASSFSSGRADTQYF.

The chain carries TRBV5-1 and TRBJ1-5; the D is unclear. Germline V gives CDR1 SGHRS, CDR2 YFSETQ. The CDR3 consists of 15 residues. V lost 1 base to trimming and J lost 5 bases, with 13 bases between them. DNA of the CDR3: TGCGCCAGCAGCTTGTCGGCTGAACAGCATCAGCCCCAGCATTTT. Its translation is CASSLSAEQHQPQHF.

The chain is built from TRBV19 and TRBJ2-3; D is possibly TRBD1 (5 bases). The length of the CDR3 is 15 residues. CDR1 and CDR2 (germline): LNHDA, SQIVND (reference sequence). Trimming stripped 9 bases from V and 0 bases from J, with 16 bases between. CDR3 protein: CASKTATTSTDTQYF. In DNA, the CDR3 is TGTGCCAGCAAGACAGCCACTACTAGCACAGATACGCAGTATTTT.

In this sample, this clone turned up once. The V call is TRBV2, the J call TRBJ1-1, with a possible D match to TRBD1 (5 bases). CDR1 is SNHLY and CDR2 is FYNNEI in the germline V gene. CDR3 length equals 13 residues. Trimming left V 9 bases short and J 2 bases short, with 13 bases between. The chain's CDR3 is CASQTDLNTEAFF. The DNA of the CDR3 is TGTGCCAGTCAGACAGACTTAAACACTGAAGCTTTCTTT. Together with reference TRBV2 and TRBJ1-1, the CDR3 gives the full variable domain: EPEVTQTPSHQVTQMGQEVILRCVPISNHLYFYWYRQILGQKVEFLVSFYNNEISEKSEIFDDQFSVERPDGSNFTLKIRSTKLEDSAMYFCASQTDLNTEAFFGQGTRLTVV.

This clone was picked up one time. In nucleotides, the CDR3 is TGTGCCTGCACGTCCGACAGGGCAGTCAATGAGCAGTTCTTC. Its translation is CACTSDRAVNEQFF. The genes are TRBV7-2 and TRBJ2-1; TRBD1 agrees at 7 bases. This CDR3 region has 14 residues. V gave up 11 bases and J gave up 6 bases; unmatched junction bases: 13. Germline lookup yields CDR1 SGHTA and CDR2 FQGNSA.

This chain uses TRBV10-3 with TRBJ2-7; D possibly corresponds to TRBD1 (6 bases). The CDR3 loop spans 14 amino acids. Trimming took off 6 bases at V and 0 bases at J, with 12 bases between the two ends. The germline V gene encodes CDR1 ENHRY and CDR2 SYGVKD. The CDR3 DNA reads TGTGCCATCAGCCGACAGGCAAGCTCCTACGAGCAGTACTTC. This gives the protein CAISRQASSYEQYF.

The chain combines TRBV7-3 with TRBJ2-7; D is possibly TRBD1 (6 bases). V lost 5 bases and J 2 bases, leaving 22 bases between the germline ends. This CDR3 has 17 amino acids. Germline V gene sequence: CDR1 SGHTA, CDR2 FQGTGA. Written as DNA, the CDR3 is TGTGCCAGCAGCGCTCACGCCCCTACAGGGATACCCTACGAGCAGTACTTC. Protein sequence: CASSAHAPTGIPYEQYF. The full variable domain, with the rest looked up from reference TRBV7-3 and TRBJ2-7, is GAGVSQTPSNKVTEKGKYVELRCDPISGHTALYWYRQSLGQGPEFLIYFQGTGAADDSGLPNDRFFAVRPEGSVSTLKIQRTERGDSAVYLCASSAHAPTGIPYEQYFGPGTRLTVT.

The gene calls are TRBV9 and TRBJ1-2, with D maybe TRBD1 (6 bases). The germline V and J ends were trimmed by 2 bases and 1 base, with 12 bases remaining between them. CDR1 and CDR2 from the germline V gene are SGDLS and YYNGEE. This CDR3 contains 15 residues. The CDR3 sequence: CASSVSDSFNYGYTF. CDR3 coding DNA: TGTGCCAGCAGCGTTTCGGACAGCTTTAACTATGGCTACACCTTC. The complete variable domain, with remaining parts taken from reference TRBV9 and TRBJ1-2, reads DSGVTQTPKHLITATGQRVTLRCSPRSGDLSVYWYQQSLDQGLQFLIQYYNGEERAKGNILERFSAQQFPDLHSELNLSSLELGDSALYFCASSVSDSFNYGYTFGSGTRLTVV.

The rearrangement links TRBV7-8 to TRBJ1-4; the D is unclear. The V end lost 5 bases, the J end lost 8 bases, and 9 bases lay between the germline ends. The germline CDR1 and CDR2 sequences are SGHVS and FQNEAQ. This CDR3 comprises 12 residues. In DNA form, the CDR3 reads TGTGCCAGCAGCGATTTCGGGGAAAAACTGTTTTTT. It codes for CASSDFGEKLFF.

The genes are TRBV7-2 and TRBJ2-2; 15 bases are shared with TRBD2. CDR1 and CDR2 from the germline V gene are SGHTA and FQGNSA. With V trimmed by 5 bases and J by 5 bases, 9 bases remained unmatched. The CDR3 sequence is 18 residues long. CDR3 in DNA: TGTGCCAGCAGCAACGGACTAGCGGGAGGGCCGGGGACCGGGGAGCTGTTTTTT. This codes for CASSNGLAGGPGTGELFF.

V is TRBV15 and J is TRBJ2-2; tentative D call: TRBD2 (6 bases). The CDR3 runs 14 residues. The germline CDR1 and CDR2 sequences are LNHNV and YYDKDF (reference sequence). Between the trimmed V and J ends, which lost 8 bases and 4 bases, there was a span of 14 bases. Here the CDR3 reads CATSDGRITGELFF. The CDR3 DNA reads TGTGCCACCTCGGACGGGAGAATCACCGGGGAGCTGTTTTTT.

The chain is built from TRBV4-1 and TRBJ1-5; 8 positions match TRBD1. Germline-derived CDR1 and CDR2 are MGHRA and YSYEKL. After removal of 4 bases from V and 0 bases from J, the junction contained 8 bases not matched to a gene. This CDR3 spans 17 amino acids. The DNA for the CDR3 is TGCGCCAGCAGCCTGGACAGGGCCCGGTATAGCAATCAGCCCCAGCATTTT. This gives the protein CASSLDRARYSNQPQHF.

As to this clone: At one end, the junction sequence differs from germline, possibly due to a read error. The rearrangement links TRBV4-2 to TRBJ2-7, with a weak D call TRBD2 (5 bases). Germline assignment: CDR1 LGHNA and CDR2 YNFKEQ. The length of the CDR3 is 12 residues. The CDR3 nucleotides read TGTGCCAGCAGCCAAGGGGCGGGCCCCCAAGGCTTC. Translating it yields CASSQGAGPQGF.

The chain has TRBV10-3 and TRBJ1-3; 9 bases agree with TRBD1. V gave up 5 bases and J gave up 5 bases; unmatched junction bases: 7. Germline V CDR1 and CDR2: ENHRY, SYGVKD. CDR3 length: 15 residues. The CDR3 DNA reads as TGTGCCATCAGTTTCACGGGACAGGGTCGAAACACCATATATTTT. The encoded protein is CAISFTGQGRNTIYF.

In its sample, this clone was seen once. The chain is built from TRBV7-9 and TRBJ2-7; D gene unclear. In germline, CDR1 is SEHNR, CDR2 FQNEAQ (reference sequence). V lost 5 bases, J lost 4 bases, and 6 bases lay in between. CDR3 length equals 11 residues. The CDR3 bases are TGTGCCAGCAGCCCCAAATACGAGCAGTACTTC. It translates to CASSPKYEQYF. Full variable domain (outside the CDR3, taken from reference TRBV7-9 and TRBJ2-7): DTGVSQNPRHKITKRGQNVTFRCDPISEHNRLYWYRQTLGQGPEFLTYFQNEAQLEKSRLLSDRFSAERPKGSFSTLEIQRTEQGDSAMYLCASSPKYEQYFGPGTRLTVT.

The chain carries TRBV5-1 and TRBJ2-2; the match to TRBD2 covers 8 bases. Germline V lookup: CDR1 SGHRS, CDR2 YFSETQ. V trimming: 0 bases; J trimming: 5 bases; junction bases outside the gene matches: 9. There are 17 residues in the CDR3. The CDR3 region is CASSLEISGVDTGELFF. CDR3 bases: TGCGCCAGCAGCTTGGAAATTAGCGGGGTGGATACCGGGGAGCTGTTTTTT.

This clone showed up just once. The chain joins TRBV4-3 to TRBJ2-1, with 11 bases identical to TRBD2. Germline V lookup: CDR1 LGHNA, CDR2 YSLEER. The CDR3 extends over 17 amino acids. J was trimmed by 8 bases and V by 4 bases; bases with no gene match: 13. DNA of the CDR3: TGCGCCAGCAGCCGAGGAGCCGGGACTAGCGGAACCGATGAGCAGTTCTTC. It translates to CASSRGAGTSGTDEQFF.

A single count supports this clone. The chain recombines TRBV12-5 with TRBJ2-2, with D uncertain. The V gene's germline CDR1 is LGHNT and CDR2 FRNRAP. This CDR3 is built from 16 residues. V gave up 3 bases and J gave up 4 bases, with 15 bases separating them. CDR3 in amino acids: CASGFHPIPGTGELFF. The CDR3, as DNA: TGTGCTAGTGGTTTCCACCCGATCCCCGGCACCGGGGAGCTGTTTTTT.

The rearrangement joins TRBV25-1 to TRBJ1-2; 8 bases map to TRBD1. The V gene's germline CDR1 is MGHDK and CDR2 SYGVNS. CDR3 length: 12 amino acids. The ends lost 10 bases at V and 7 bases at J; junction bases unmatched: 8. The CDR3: CATASQGAGYTF. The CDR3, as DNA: TGTGCCACCGCAAGTCAGGGGGCTGGCTACACCTTC.

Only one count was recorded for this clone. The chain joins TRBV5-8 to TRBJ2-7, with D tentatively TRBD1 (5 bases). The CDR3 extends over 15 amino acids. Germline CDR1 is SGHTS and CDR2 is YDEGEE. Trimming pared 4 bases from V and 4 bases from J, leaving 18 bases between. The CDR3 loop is CASSPQSQGGYEQYF. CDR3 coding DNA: TGTGCCAGCAGCCCCCAGTCTCAGGGTGGGTACGAGCAGTACTTC.

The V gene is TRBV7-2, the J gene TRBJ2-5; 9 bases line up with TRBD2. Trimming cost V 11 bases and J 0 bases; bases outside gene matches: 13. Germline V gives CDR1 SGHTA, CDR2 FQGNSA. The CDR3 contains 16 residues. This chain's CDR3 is CAGRRMGLADQETQYF. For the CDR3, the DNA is TGTGCCGGAAGAAGGATGGGACTAGCAGACCAAGAGACCCAGTACTTC.

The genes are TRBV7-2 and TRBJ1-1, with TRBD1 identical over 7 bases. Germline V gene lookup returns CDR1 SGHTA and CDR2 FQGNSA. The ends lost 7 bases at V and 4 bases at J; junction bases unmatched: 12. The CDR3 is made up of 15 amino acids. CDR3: CASTSNTGVGTEAFF. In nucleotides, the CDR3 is TGTGCCAGCACGTCAAACACAGGGGTCGGCACTGAAGCTTTCTTT.

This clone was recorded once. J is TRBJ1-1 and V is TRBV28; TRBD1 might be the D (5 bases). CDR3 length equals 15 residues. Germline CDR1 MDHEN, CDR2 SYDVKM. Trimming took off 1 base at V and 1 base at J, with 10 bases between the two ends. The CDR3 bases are TGTGCCAGCAGTTTATCCCACAGGTCGAACACTGAAGCTTTCTTT. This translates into CASSLSHRSNTEAFF.

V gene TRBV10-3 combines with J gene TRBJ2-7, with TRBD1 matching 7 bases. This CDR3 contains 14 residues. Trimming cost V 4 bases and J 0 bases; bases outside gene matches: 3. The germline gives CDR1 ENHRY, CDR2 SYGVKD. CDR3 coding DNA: TGTGCCATCAGTGGCCGGGACAGCTCCTACGAGCAGTACTTC. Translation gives CAISGRDSSYEQYF.